The rows below give T cell receptor beta chains drawn from one sample of a study of Graves' ophthalmopathy and Graves' hyperthyroidism. TCRdb called the multiplex PCR reads again in MiXCR, with one record for every CDR3 protein. The sample contains 660,000 or so distinct CDR3 sequences, roughly 39% of which appear only once. Sequencing was done on a sample of peripheral blood. All receptors come from an adult man with Graves' ophthalmopathy. CDR3s include the opening cysteine and the closing phenylalanine or tryptophan. Clone size appears in some rows only: once, few, many, or a class for an expanded clone.

abundance	len	j_gene	v_gene	CDR3aa
many	15	TRBJ1-2	TRBV10-3	CASSDPADGHYGYTF
many	13	TRBJ1-1	TRBV7-9	CASSPGMNTEAFF
many	13	TRBJ1-1	TRBV2	CATRGGPGTEAFF
.	17	TRBJ1-3	TRBV2	CASRDLPGRFSGNTIYF
few	14	TRBJ2-3	TRBV29-1	CSVPGAGWRDTQYF
.	14	TRBJ1-1	TRBV7-9	CASSLEVTGTEAFF
many	11	TRBJ1-2	TRBV10-2	CASSVRGVYTF
.	20	TRBJ1-2	TRBV4-3	CASSQDALGLNPRAHHGYTF
.	13	TRBJ1-2	TRBV7-3	CASSLTDSSGNTF
many	12	TRBJ1-5	TRBV7-9	CASSAREQPQHF
many	15	TRBJ1-1	TRBV7-9	CASSFVMGVGTEAFF
.	15	TRBJ2-7	TRBV27	CASNPGGTGEYEQYF
.	13	TRBJ1-1	TRBV29-1	CSVEQGAGTEAFF
few	19	TRBJ2-5	TRBV7-9	CASSPPTFGLAGVRETQYF
many	13	TRBJ2-5	TRBV2	CASTDRSQETQYF
many	13	TRBJ2-7	TRBV2	CASSRGGIYEQYF
.	12	TRBJ1-3	TRBV7-6	CASSPGGNTVYF
many	16	TRBJ1-2	TRBV12-3/TRBV12-4	CASSFRRGQGNYGYTF
many	14	TRBJ1-4	TRBV19	CASSIISGNEKLFF
.	10	TRBJ1-4	TRBV10-3	CASSRGKLFF
many	15	TRBJ1-1	TRBV2	CASREYGQANTEAFF
many	14	TRBJ1-1	TRBV20-1	CSARVLGAWPEAFF
few	15	TRBJ1-2	TRBV5-8	CASSLAQGGKYGYTF
few	13	TRBJ2-5	TRBV20-1	CSARWRVQETQYF
.	14	TRBJ1-4	TRBV29-1	CSVEDWGRNEKLFF
.	14	TRBJ1-2	TRBV6-6	CASKKTGDSYGYTF
few	14	TRBJ2-3	TRBV10-3	CAITQGTSTDTQYF
many	15	TRBJ2-6	TRBV2	CASSEGRAGANVLTF
many	15	TRBJ2-5	TRBV11-2	CASSFPGTAGETQYF
.	15	TRBJ1-1	TRBV5-1	CASSLAERANTEAFF
.	15	TRBJ1-5	TRBV19	CASSIGGGGNQPQHF
few	15	TRBJ2-7	TRBV12-3/TRBV12-4	CASSFVQGALYEQYF
many	18	TRBJ1-6	TRBV12-3/TRBV12-4	CASSPRRWRGTVDSPLHF
.	13	TRBJ1-2	TRBV2	CASSGVRAYGYTF
once	15	TRBJ2-2	TRBV19	CASRLRGELTGELFF
many	15	TRBJ1-1	TRBV5-1	CASSALTGMNTEAFF
many	13	TRBJ1-6	TRBV18	CASSPGTADVLHF
.	16	TRBJ2-2	TRBV7-9	CASRTSDRAVTGELFF
.	15	TRBJ1-4	TRBV2	CASSIRGYGGEKLFF
.	11	TRBJ2-5	TRBV6-6	CAISGGEAQYF
many	13	TRBJ2-7	TRBV6-6	CASSYGPDDEQYF